These 25 T cell receptor beta chains came from one sample sequenced in a study of CD8 T cells in Susac syndrome. Reverse transcription of 0.5 to 1 ug RNA used random hexamers. Each CDR3 protein gets one entry after TCRdb re-called the immunoSEQ multiplex PCR reads with MiXCR. The table has some 63,000 distinct CDR3 sequences, over 85% seen once. Sample: CD8+ T cells from PBMCs. The receptors were gathered from a human donor with multiple sclerosis.

This clonotype was seen a single time. This sequence joins TRBV5-6 and TRBJ2-7; D perhaps matches TRBD2 (6 bases). With 2 bases removed from V and 5 bases from J, the gap between germline ends came to 11 bases. The CDR3 has 13 amino acids. Looked up from germline, CDR1 is SGHDT and CDR2 is YYEEEE. This CDR3 reads CASSFVGGDEQYF. The CDR3 DNA follows: TGTGCCAGCAGCTTTGTGGGGGGAGACGAGCAGTACTTC.

The CDR3 sequence: CASSQSPGNNEQFF. CDR3 DNA sequence: TGCGCCAGCAGCCAATCACCGGGCAACAATGAGCAGTTCTTC. This chain connects TRBV4-3 to TRBJ2-1; no clear D. CDR1 is LGHNA, CDR2 YSLEER, per germline. This CDR3 has 14 residues. V was cut by 2 bases and J by 5 bases, with 10 bases left in between.

The gene calls are TRBV2 and TRBJ2-7, with 7 bases matching TRBD1. The CDR3 extends over 15 amino acids. Per the germline V gene, CDR1 is SNHLY and CDR2 is FYNNEI. The V and J ends lost 1 base and 6 bases, in that order; junction bases with no gene match: 9. The chain's CDR3 is CASSEGTGVLSEQYF. The CDR3 DNA reads TGTGCCAGCAGTGAAGGAACAGGGGTTCTAAGCGAGCAGTACTTC.

The chain employs TRBV7-2 and TRBJ2-7; 8 positions agree with TRBD2. V lost 2 bases to trimming and J lost 5 bases; unmatched junction nucleotides: 14. The CDR3 runs to 17 residues. CDR1 is SGHTA and CDR2 is FQGNSA in the germline V gene. The CDR3 DNA sequence: TGTGCCAGCAGCTTACCGGGGGGGGTTGGTAGCCTCCACGAGCAGTACTTC. It specifies CASSLPGGVGSLHEQYF.

The CDR3 coding sequence is TGTGCCAGCAGTTTACACGGGCCCACAGATACGCAGTATTTT. Translated, it gives CASSLHGPTDTQYF. This chain joins TRBV12-3 or TRBV12-4 and TRBJ2-3, with D hard to call. V shed 2 bases and J shed 2 bases, with 8 bases lying between them. CDR3 length equals 14 residues.

The J gene is TRBJ1-1, the V gene TRBV12-3 or TRBV12-4; D not resolved. V dropped 3 bases and J dropped 1 base, with 6 bases sitting between them. CDR3 length: 13 residues. This CDR3 is CASSFTENTEAFF. The DNA of the CDR3 is TGTGCCAGCAGTTTTACGGAGAACACTGAAGCTTTCTTT.

The chain has TRBV28 and TRBJ2-7; 9 bases fit TRBD1. J lost 2 bases, V lost 6 bases, and 5 bases had no gene match. The CDR3 is 14 residues long. Germline values: CDR1 MDHEN, CDR2 SYDVKM. The CDR3 DNA reads TGTGCCAGCAGGCGACAGGGGGGTACCTACGAGCAGTACTTC. It yields the protein CASRRQGGTYEQYF.

With respect to this clonotype: At one boundary the junction diverges from the germline segment, which might be a read error. The chain uses TRBV13 and TRBJ1-1, with D possibly TRBD1 on 5 matching bases. The CDR3 spans 15 residues. Germline V CDR1 and CDR2: PRHDT, FYEKMQ (reference sequence). The DNA of the CDR3 is TGTGCCAGCAGCTCCCCAACCGGGGCTGTTCCTGAGGCTTTCTTT. Residues: CASSSPTGAVPEAFF.

The J gene is TRBJ2-5, the V gene TRBV20-1; 12 bases map to TRBD2. V was pared by 6 bases and J by 8 bases, with 10 bases of the junction left unmatched. Germline lookup yields CDR1 DFQATT and CDR2 SNEGSKA (reference sequence). This CDR3 is built from 14 residues. The CDR3 region has the DNA TGCAGTGCCAACGGGGCTAGCGGGGGGGACACCCAGTACTTC. Protein sequence: CSANGASGGDTQYF.

The table lists this clonotype with a count of one. The gene calls are TRBV27 and TRBJ1-5; D unresolved. The CDR3 contains 15 residues. V was clipped by 1 base and J by 0 bases, with 7 bases between them. Germline CDR1 MNHEY, CDR2 SMNVEV (reference sequence). DNA of the CDR3: TGTGCCAGCAGTTTATATACGGATAGCAATCAGCCCCAGCATTTT. Protein: CASSLYTDSNQPQHF.

This chain links TRBV29-1 with TRBJ2-7; D gene ambiguous. There are 13 residues in the CDR3. V lost 7 bases, J lost 4 bases, and 17 bases lay in between. Germline CDR1 reads SQVTM; CDR2 reads ANQGSEA. CDR3 bases: TGCAGCGCTATGGACCTGGGTGGGTACGAGCAGTACTTC. Its protein product is CSAMDLGGYEQYF.

V usage is TRBV29-1 and J usage is TRBJ1-2; TRBD1 matches at 7 bases. J lost 2 bases, V lost 8 bases, and 17 bases had no gene match. CDR1 and CDR2 (germline): SQVTM, ANQGSEA. The CDR3 spans 16 residues. For the CDR3, the DNA is TGCAGCTCCCCCTGGACCGGGGACAGTGGAAACTATGGCTACACCTTC. This sequence encodes CSSPWTGDSGNYGYTF.

This clonotype was observed once. The genes are TRBV6-2 or TRBV6-3 and TRBJ1-4; 10 bases fit TRBD1. The trim removed 6 bases at V and 6 bases at J, leaving 4 bases unmatched. In germline, CDR1 is MNHEY, CDR2 SVGEGT. CDR3 size: 14 residues. CDR3 nucleotides: TGTGCCAGCAGCCTGGGACAGGGGCATGAAAAACTGTTTTTT. It yields the protein CASSLGQGHEKLFF.

V is TRBV7-6 and J is TRBJ2-7, with 8 bases aligning to TRBD1. Germline lookup yields CDR1 SGHVS and CDR2 FNYEAQ. CDR3 size: 14 residues. Trimming cost V 5 bases and J 2 bases; bases outside gene matches: 5. CDR3 protein: CASSAGTGPYEQYF. For the CDR3, the DNA is TGTGCCAGCAGCGCCGGGACAGGACCCTACGAGCAGTACTTC. The complete variable domain, with remaining parts taken from reference TRBV7-6 and TRBJ2-7, reads GAGVSQSPRYKVTKRGQDVALRCDPISGHVSLYWYRQALGQGPEFLTYFNYEAQQDKSGLPNDRFSAERPEGSISTLTIQRTEQRDSAMYRCASSAGTGPYEQYFGPGTRLTVT.

This sequence joins TRBV13 and TRBJ2-4; no clear D gene. Germline V gene sequence: CDR1 PRHDT, CDR2 FYEKMQ (reference sequence). CDR3 length equals 12 residues. The V end lost 2 bases, the J end lost 10 bases, and 9 bases lay between the germline ends. The CDR3 nucleotides read TGTGCCAGCAGCTTAACATCGAATATTCAGTACTTC. Its protein product is CASSLTSNIQYF.

The gene calls are TRBV20-1 and TRBJ2-1, with TRBD1 as a possible D gene (6 bases). CDR1 is DFQATT and CDR2 is SNEGSKA in the germline V gene (reference sequence). The V and J ends lost 6 bases and 3 bases respectively, with 15 bases between them. CDR3 size: 14 residues. CDR3 sequence (DNA): TGCAGTGCCGCATTGGGACACGACTACAATGAGCAGTTCTTC. It specifies CSAALGHDYNEQFF.

The chain carries TRBV2 and TRBJ2-7; no reliable D call. The ends were cut back, 1 base at V and 9 bases at J, with 7 bases in the middle. CDR1 and CDR2 (germline): SNHLY, FYNNEI. The length of the CDR3 is 11 residues. The CDR3 here is CASSEGLGQYF. CDR3 in DNA: TGTGCCAGCAGTGAAGGACTCGGGCAGTACTTC.

This clonotype appeared a few times. V usage is TRBV6-2 or TRBV6-3 and J usage is TRBJ2-1, with 12 bases aligning to TRBD2. V was pared by 8 bases and J by 5 bases, with 1 base of the junction left unmatched. The germline gives CDR1 MNHEY, CDR2 SVGEGT. This CDR3 spans 13 amino acids. CDR3 nucleotide sequence: TGTGCCAGCGGACTAGCGGGAAACAATGAGCAGTTCTTC. Encoded protein: CASGLAGNNEQFF.

This sequence joins TRBV5-6 and TRBJ1-1; D not resolved. The CDR3 extends over 11 amino acids. V lost 1 base, J lost 4 bases, and 2 bases lay in between. Germline V gene lookup returns CDR1 SGHDT and CDR2 YYEEEE. CDR3 sequence (DNA): TGTGCCAGCAGCTTGCGCACTGAAGCTTTCTTT. Its translation is CASSLRTEAFF.

In this sample, this clonotype turned up once. This chain joins TRBV5-1 and TRBJ1-2; TRBD1 matches at 10 bases. This CDR3 spans 17 amino acids. CDR1 is SGHRS, CDR2 YFSETQ, per germline. The trim removed 2 bases at V and 8 bases at J, leaving 15 bases unmatched. The CDR3 region has the DNA TGCGCCAGCAGCTTCCAATCCGGGACAGGGGAAGAGCAAGGCTACACCTTC. Translated, it gives CASSFQSGTGEEQGYTF. The whole variable domain, filled in from reference TRBV5-1 and TRBJ1-2, reads KAGVTQTPRYLIKTRGQQVTLSCSPISGHRSVSWYQQTPGQGLQFLFEYFSETQRNKGNFPGRFSGRQFSNSRSEMNVSTLELGDSALYLCASSFQSGTGEEQGYTFGSGTRLTVV.

Comments on this clonotype: No conserved phenylalanine or tryptophan is present at the end of the CDR3, so a read error is the likely explanation. The chain combines TRBV3-1 with TRBJ2-3; the D is unclear. This CDR3 spans 12 amino acids. CDR1 and CDR2 from the germline V gene are LGHDT and YNNKEL (reference sequence). Deletions cut 4 bases from V and 6 bases from J, with 8 bases between. CDR3 DNA: TGTGCCAGCAGCCCTTCTGGGGATACGCAGTATCTT. Translation gives CASSPSGDTQYL.

The chain links TRBV7-6 to TRBJ1-3; no clear D. In germline, CDR1 is SGHVS, CDR2 FNYEAQ. This CDR3 contains 13 residues. The V gene lost 1 base and the J gene lost 8 bases, with 9 bases spanning the gap. The CDR3 region has the DNA TGTGCCAGCAGCTTAGTTCCGGTGGACACCATATATTTT. Protein product: CASSLVPVDTIYF.

The chain couples TRBV19 to TRBJ2-7; unclear D gene. CDR1 and CDR2 (germline): LNHDA, SQIVND (reference sequence). The CDR3 consists of 12 residues. Trimming removed 4 bases at V and 5 bases at J, with 9 bases between. The CDR3 DNA follows: TGTGCCAGTAGTAACGGGCCCAACGAGCAGTACTTC. Amino acids: CASSNGPNEQYF.

DNA of the CDR3: TGCGCCAGCACCGGGACAGGGTGGAATGAGCAGTTCTTC. Encoded protein: CASTGTGWNEQFF. The V call is TRBV4-1, the J call TRBJ2-1; TRBD1 matches 9 bases. The germline CDR1 and CDR2 sequences are MGHRA and YSYEKL. V lost 7 bases and J lost 7; bases outside the gene matches: 5. CDR3 length equals 13 residues.

This chain connects TRBV4-3 to TRBJ2-1, with D perhaps matching TRBD2 (6 bases). The CDR3 covers 13 residues. V was pared by 0 bases and J by 7 bases, with 7 bases between. Germline V lookup: CDR1 LGHNA, CDR2 YSLEER. The chain's CDR3 is CASSQDGRNEQFF. CDR3 coding DNA: TGCGCCAGCAGCCAAGATGGGAGGAATGAGCAGTTCTTC.